This T cell receptor beta chain was profiled in a study of Graves' ophthalmopathy and Graves' hyperthyroidism. Findings and limits, study-wide: Most expanded thyroid clonotypes above 0.001 frequency also appeared in blood.

The TCR beta CDR3 regions underwent amplification from RNA transcripts. HTBI primers were used in a first-round RT-PCR, which preceded a second-round multiplex PCR. One entry per CDR3 protein, called by TCRdb with MiXCR from the multiplex PCR reads. The sample lists 300,000 to 350,000 distinct CDR3 sequences, 15% to 20% occurring once. Orbital computed tomography, thyroid ultrasound, TRAb, serum thyroxine and clinical symptoms formed the basis of diagnosis. A remark on this clonotype: Its antigen remains unidentified. A read error may explain this, as a much larger clone is one base away.

Sequencing was carried out using peripheral blood. The clonotype originates from an adult man with Graves' ophthalmopathy.

CDR3 region: CASISWTGTSTDTQYF. As DNA, the CDR3 is TGTGCCAGCATCTCATGGACAGGGACCAGCACAGATACGCAGTATTTT. This rearrangement joins TRBV5-4 to TRBJ2-3; TRBD1 aligns across 8 bases. Germline V lookup: CDR1 SGHNT, CDR2 YYREEE (reference sequence). The CDR3 loop spans 16 amino acids. Unmatched junction bases numbered 9, after V lost 6 bases and J lost 0 bases.